Following are 17 T cell receptor beta chains from one sample sequenced in a study of response to subunit inactivated influenza vaccine. TCRdb fed the RT-PCR reads into MiXCR, producing one record per CDR3 protein. The data show about 530,000 distinct CDR3 sequences, with about an eighth seen just once and 10% held by the top ten. The input for sequencing was PBMCs from blood, taken on the day of vaccination. These receptors originate from a man aged 50 to 59 who received an inactivated influenza vaccine.

J is TRBJ1-1 and V is TRBV7-9, with D hard to call. Germline V gene sequence: CDR1 SEHNR, CDR2 FQNEAQ (reference sequence). The CDR3 consists of 14 residues. V lost 0 bases and J lost 5, with 10 bases in between. The CDR3 nucleotides read TGTGCCAGCAGCTTAGCAGGGCGTTGGACTGAAGCTTTCTTT. Its translation is CASSLAGRWTEAFF. The full variable domain, in which reference TRBV7-9 and TRBJ1-1 provide the parts outside the CDR3, is DTGVSQNPRHKITKRGQNVTFRCDPISEHNRLYWYRQTLGQGPEFLTYFQNEAQLEKSRLLSDRFSAERPKGSFSTLEIQRTEQGDSAMYLCASSLAGRWTEAFFGQGTRLTVV.

The V gene is TRBV7-9, the J gene TRBJ2-7, with D perhaps matching TRBD1 (5 bases). The CDR3 runs 14 residues. Germline V gene sequence: CDR1 SEHNR, CDR2 FQNEAQ (reference sequence). V shed 1 base and J shed 2 bases, with 9 bases lying between them. The CDR3 region is CASSLEGLAYEQYF. CDR3 sequence (DNA): TGTGCCAGCAGCTTAGAGGGGCTAGCCTACGAGCAGTACTTC.

This clonotype turned up a few times. The chain couples TRBV7-2 to TRBJ2-1, with TRBD1 as a possible D gene (5 bases). CDR3 size: 13 residues. V lost 5 bases and J lost 6, with 11 bases in between. Germline V CDR1 and CDR2: SGHTA, FQGNSA. The CDR3 nucleotides read TGTGCCAGCAGCACCACAGGAATCAATGAGCAGTTCTTC. This sequence encodes CASSTTGINEQFF.

The chain joins TRBV20-1 to TRBJ1-1; 8 bases agree with TRBD1. V shed 8 bases and J 0 bases; nucleotides not matched to a gene: 8. Germline V gene lookup returns CDR1 DFQATT and CDR2 SNEGSKA (reference sequence). This CDR3 contains 14 residues. In DNA, the CDR3 is TGCAGTCCACAAGACAGGGGACTGAACACTGAAGCTTTCTTT. Its protein product is CSPQDRGLNTEAFF.

The sample holds a few counts of this clonotype. V gene TRBV28 combines with J gene TRBJ1-1, with D unclear. The germline V gene encodes CDR1 MDHEN and CDR2 SYDVKM. The V end was cut by 1 base, the J end by 1 base, with 4 bases between. The CDR3 has 13 residues. The CDR3 region has the DNA TGTGCCAGCAGTTTATCCGAGAACACTGAAGCTTTCTTT. Protein: CASSLSENTEAFF.

This clonotype has a handful of counts. This chain uses TRBV20-1 with TRBJ1-1; TRBD1 is a possible D gene (6 bases). Germline CDR1 is DFQATT and CDR2 is SNEGSKA (reference sequence). This CDR3 has 13 residues. The ends were cut back, 6 bases at V and 1 base at J, with 12 bases in the middle. DNA of the CDR3: TGCAGTGCGACGGACAGAGGGAACACTGAAGCTTTCTTT. This sequence encodes CSATDRGNTEAFF.

This clonotype was counted a few times. The chain is built from TRBV27 and TRBJ2-6; tentative D call: TRBD1 (5 bases). This CDR3 contains 16 residues. The germline V gene has CDR1 MNHEY and CDR2 SMNVEV (reference sequence). V was cut by 1 base and J by 1 base, with 8 bases left in between. CDR3 DNA: TGTGCCAGCAGTTTATTGGCAGGGTCTGGGGCCAACGTCCTGACTTTC. This gives the protein CASSLLAGSGANVLTF.

This clonotype has ten or more counts. The gene calls are TRBV12-3 or TRBV12-4 and TRBJ2-7, with 14 positions matching TRBD2. The CDR3 extends over 15 amino acids. V was clipped by 7 bases and J by 3 bases; unmatched bases: 5. CDR3 in amino acids: CASTMTSGRVYEQYF. CDR3 bases: TGTGCCAGCACCATGACTAGCGGGAGGGTCTACGAGCAGTACTTC.

The CDR3 sequence: CASSLLGGSADTQYF. The CDR3 nucleotides are TGTGCCAGCAGCTTATTGGGGGGCAGCGCAGATACGCAGTATTTT. J is TRBJ2-3 and V is TRBV11-2; either TRBD1 or TRBD2 may fit D (6 bases each). Trimming took off 2 bases at V and 4 bases at J, with 13 bases between the two ends. This CDR3 comprises 15 residues. Looked up from germline, CDR1 is SGHAT and CDR2 is FQNNGV.

This clonotype was picked up many times. The genes are TRBV10-1 and TRBJ2-7; D is undetermined. CDR1 is WNHNN, CDR2 SYGVQD, per germline (reference sequence). V was pared by 6 bases and J by 0 bases, with 9 bases between. The CDR3 extends over 13 amino acids. In DNA form, the CDR3 reads TGCGCCAGCAGGGATTCCAGCTCCTACGAGCAGTACTTC. Translation: CASRDSSSYEQYF.

The V gene is TRBV7-2, the J gene TRBJ2-5; TRBD2 matches at 13 bases. The V segment lost 1 base and the J segment 4 bases; nucleotides outside the gene matches: 6. The CDR3 is 17 residues long. CDR1 SGHTA and CDR2 FQGNSA come from the germline V gene. In DNA, the CDR3 is TGTGCCAGCAGCTTAGGGGGACTAGCGGGATCTCTAGAGACCCAGTACTTC. Protein product: CASSLGGLAGSLETQYF. The whole variable domain, filled in from reference TRBV7-2 and TRBJ2-5, reads GAGVSQSPSNKVTEKGKDVELRCDPISGHTALYWYRQSLGQGLEFLIYFQGNSAPDKSGLPSDRFSAERTGGSVSTLTIQRTQQEDSAVYLCASSLGGLAGSLETQYFGPGTRLLVL.

This clonotype was seen a few times. This chain uses TRBV19 with TRBJ1-2; TRBD1 matches 8 bases. The junction had 13 bases not matched to a gene; V was cut back by 5 bases and J by 8 bases. The CDR3 loop spans 15 amino acids. Germline V CDR1 and CDR2: LNHDA, SQIVND (reference sequence). The CDR3 loop reads CASSPGQAHRAGYTF. The CDR3 bases are TGTGCCAGTAGTCCGGGACAGGCGCATCGTGCGGGCTACACCTTC.

This clonotype was observed many times. This chain joins TRBV4-1 and TRBJ1-6; D is ambiguous. The germline V gene encodes CDR1 MGHRA and CDR2 YSYEKL. V shed 0 bases and J shed 7 bases, with 7 bases lying between them. The CDR3 has 14 amino acids. The DNA for the CDR3 is TGCGCCAGCAGCCAAGAGTGGGGAAATTCACCCCTCCACTTT. Translated: CASSQEWGNSPLHF.

This clonotype was seen only a few times. The rearrangement links TRBV7-2 to TRBJ1-5; no clear D. The ends were cut back, 5 bases at V and 6 bases at J, with 11 bases in the middle. The length of the CDR3 is 13 residues. In germline, CDR1 is SGHTA, CDR2 FQGNSA. The CDR3: CASSLQVGQPQHF. CDR3 coding DNA: TGTGCCAGCAGCCTGCAAGTGGGTCAGCCCCAGCATTTT.

The chain employs TRBV11-2 and TRBJ2-2; D is possibly TRBD1 (5 bases). Germline V lookup: CDR1 SGHAT, CDR2 FQNNGV. V dropped 5 bases and J dropped 4 bases, with 17 bases sitting between them. The CDR3 spans 16 residues. CDR3 nucleotide sequence: TGTGCCAGCAGCGGACCAGACAGAGTTCTCACCGGGGAGCTGTTTTTT. This translates into CASSGPDRVLTGELFF.

This clonotype was found a few times. The rearrangement uses TRBV7-9 and TRBJ2-1; no firm D call. Trimming removed 5 bases at V and 8 bases at J, with 13 bases between. This CDR3 spans 13 amino acids. The germline CDR1 and CDR2 sequences are SEHNR and FQNEAQ (reference sequence). Here the CDR3 reads CASSPGPLDEQFF. The CDR3 nucleotides are TGTGCCAGCAGCCCGGGCCCCCTGGATGAGCAGTTCTTC. Filled out from reference TRBV7-9 and TRBJ2-1, the complete variable domain reads DTGVSQNPRHKITKRGQNVTFRCDPISEHNRLYWYRQTLGQGPEFLTYFQNEAQLEKSRLLSDRFSAERPKGSFSTLEIQRTEQGDSAMYLCASSPGPLDEQFFGPGTRLTVL.

This clonotype has at least ten counts. This rearrangement joins TRBV11-3 to TRBJ2-1; possible D gene TRBD2, 5 bases. The V and J ends lost 5 bases and 6 bases respectively, with 14 bases between them. The CDR3 is 14 residues long. Per germline, CDR1 SGHNT and CDR2 YENEEA. CDR3: CASSQTLVPNEQFF. CDR3 nucleotides: TGTGCCAGCAGCCAAACACTAGTTCCCAATGAGCAGTTCTTC. The full variable domain, with the rest looked up from reference TRBV11-3 and TRBJ2-1, is EAGVVQSPRYKIIEKKQPVAFWCNPISGHNTLYWYLQNLGQGPELLIRYENEEAVDDSQLPKDRFSAERLKGVDSTLKIQPAELGDSAVYLCASSQTLVPNEQFFGPGTRLTVL.